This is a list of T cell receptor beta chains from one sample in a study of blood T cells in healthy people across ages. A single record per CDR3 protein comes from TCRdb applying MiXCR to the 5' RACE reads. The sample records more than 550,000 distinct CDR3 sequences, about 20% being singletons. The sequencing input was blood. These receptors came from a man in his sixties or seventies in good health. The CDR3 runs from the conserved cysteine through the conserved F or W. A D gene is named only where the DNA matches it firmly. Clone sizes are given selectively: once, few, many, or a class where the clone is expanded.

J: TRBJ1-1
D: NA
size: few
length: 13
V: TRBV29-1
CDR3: CSVGDPLRTEAFF
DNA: TGCAGCGTTGGGGACCCGCTGAGGACTGAAGCTTTCTTT

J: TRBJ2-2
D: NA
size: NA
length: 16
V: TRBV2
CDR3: CASSEAPLANTGELFF
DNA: TGTGCCAGCAGTGAAGCACCACTGGCTAACACCGGGGAGCTGTTTTTT

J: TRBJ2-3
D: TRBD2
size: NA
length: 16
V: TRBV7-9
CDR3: CASSLGASGHTDTQYF
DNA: TGTGCCAGCAGCTTAGGAGCTAGCGGGCACACAGATACGCAGTATTTT

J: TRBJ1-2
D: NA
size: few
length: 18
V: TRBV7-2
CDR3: CASSLRKETTAWGYGYTF
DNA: TGTGCCAGCAGCTTACGAAAGGAGACAACGGCATGGGGTTATGGCTACACCTTC

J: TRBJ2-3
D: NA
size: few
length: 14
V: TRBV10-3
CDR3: CAVSERGARDTQYF
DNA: TGTGCCGTCAGTGAACGGGGGGCACGAGATACGCAGTATTTT

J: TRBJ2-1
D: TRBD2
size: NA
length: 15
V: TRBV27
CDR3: CASSLEREPHNEQFF
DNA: TGTGCCAGCAGTTTAGAGCGGGAGCCCCACAATGAGCAGTTCTTC

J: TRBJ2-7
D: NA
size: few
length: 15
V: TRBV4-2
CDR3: CASSQEFRGAREQYF
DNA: TGTGCCAGCAGCCAAGAATTTCGGGGGGCGAGGGAGCAGTACTTC

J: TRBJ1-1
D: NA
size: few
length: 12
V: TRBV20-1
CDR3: CSAGTAGTEAFF
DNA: TGCAGTGCCGGGACGGCGGGTACTGAAGCTTTCTTT

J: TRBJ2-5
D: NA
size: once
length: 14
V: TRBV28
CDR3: CASSLQGMQETHYF
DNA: TGTGCCAGCAGTTTACAGGGGATGCAAGAGACCCACTACTTC

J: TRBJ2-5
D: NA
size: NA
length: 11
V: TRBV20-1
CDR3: CSASAGETQYF
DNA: TGCAGTGCTTCGGCAGGAGAGACCCAGTACTTC

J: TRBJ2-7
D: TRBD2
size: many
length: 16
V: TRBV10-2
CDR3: CASSDVGGGASYEQYF
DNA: TGCGCCAGCAGTGATGTCGGCGGGGGGGCCTCGTACGAGCAGTACTTC

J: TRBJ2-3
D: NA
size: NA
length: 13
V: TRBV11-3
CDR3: CASSSRGGITQYF
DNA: TGTGCCAGCAGCTCGAGGGGTGGTATCACGCAGTATTTT

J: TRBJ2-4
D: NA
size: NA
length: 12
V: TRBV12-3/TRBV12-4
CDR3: CASSLFPNIQYF
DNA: TGTGCCAGCAGTTTATTCCCAAACATTCAGTACTTC

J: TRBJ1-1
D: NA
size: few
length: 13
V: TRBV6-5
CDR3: CASSDSPSTEAFF
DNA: TGTGCCAGCAGCGACTCCCCCTCGACTGAAGCTTTCTTT

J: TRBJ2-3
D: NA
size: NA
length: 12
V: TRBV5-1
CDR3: CASSLDPRSQYF
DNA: TGCGCCAGCAGCTTGGACCCGCGATCCCAGTATTTC

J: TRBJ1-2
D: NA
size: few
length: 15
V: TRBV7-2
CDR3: CASSFPGWDNYGYTF
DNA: TGTGCCAGCAGCTTCCCAGGGTGGGATAACTATGGCTACACCTTC

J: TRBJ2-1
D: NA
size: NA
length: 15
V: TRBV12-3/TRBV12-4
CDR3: CASRPRDSLYNEQFF
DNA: TGTGCCAGCAGACCCCGGGACTCCCTATACAATGAGCAGTTCTTC

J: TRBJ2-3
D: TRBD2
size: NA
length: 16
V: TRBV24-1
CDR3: CATSEPSGLVSDTQYF
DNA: TGTGCCACCAGTGAGCCTAGCGGCTTGGTCTCGGATACGCAGTATTTT

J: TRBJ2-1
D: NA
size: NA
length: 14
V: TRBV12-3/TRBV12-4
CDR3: CASSPGPPYNEQFF
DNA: TGTGCCAGCAGCCCCGGGCCCCCCTACAATGAGCAGTTCTTC

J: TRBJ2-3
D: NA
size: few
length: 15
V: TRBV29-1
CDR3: CSAEGAQAATDTQYF
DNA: TGCAGCGCTGAGGGTGCGCAGGCAGCCACAGATACGCAGTATTTT

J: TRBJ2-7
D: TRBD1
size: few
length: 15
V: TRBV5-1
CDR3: CASSLAGTGEYGQYF
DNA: TGCGCCAGCAGCTTGGCCGGGACAGGGGAGTACGGGCAGTACTTC

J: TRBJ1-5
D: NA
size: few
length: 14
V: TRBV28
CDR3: CASSSFLSNQPQHF
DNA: TGTGCCAGCAGTTCTTTTCTTAGCAATCAGCCCCAGCATTTT

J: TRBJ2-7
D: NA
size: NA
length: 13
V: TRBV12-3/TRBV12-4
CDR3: CASSLGHVYEQYF
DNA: TGTGCCAGCAGTTTAGGGCATGTCTACGAGCAGTACTTC

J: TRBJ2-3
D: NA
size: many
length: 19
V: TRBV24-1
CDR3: CATSDSRTGVRTTQETQYF
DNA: TGTGCCACCAGTGATTCTCGAACGGGCGTCAGGACCACACAGGAGACGCAGTATTTT

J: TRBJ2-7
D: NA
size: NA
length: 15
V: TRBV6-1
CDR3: CASIWSPGSTYEQYF
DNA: TGTGCCAGCATTTGGTCCCCGGGTTCCACCTACGAGCAGTACTTC

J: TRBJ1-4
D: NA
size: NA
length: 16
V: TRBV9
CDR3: CASSVGGVPTNEKLFF
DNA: TGTGCCAGCAGCGTAGGAGGGGTCCCAACTAATGAAAAACTGTTTTTT

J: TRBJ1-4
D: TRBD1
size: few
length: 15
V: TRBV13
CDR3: CASSSQTGGSEKLFF
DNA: TGTGCCAGCAGCTCGCAGACAGGGGGATCTGAAAAACTGTTTTTT

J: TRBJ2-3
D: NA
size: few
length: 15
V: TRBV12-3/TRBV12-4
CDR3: CASSARVVGTDTQYF
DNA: TGTGCCAGCAGTGCCAGGGTGGTAGGCACAGATACGCAGTATTTT

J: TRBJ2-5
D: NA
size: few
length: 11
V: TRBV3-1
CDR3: CASSQKRGQYF
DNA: TGTGCCAGCAGCCAAAAGAGAGGCCAGTACTTC

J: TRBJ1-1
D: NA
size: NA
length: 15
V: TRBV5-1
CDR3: CASSLAPGSNTEAFF
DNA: TGCGCCAGCAGCTTGGCTCCAGGGTCGAACACTGAAGCTTTCTTT

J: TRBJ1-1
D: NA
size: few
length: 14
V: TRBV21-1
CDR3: CASSRDPGNTEAFF
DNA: TGTGCCAGCTCCCGCGACCCGGGGAACACTGAAGCTTTCTTT

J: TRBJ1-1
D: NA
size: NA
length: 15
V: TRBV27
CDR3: CASSPTQYMNTEAFF
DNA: TGTGCCAGCAGCCCGACACAGTATATGAACACTGAAGCTTTCTTT

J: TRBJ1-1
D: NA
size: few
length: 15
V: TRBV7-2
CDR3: CASSLLGARSAEAFF
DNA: TGTGCCAGCAGCTTATTAGGGGCGCGATCGGCTGAAGCTTTCTTT

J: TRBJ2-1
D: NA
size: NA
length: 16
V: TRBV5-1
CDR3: CASSLAVSNSYNEQFF
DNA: TGCGCCAGCAGCTTGGCCGTGTCCAACTCCTACAATGAGCAGTTCTTC

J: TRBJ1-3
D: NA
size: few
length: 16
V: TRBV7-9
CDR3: CASSLVSGTAGNTIYF
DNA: TGTGCCAGCAGCTTAGTATCGGGGACCGCTGGAAACACCATATATTTT

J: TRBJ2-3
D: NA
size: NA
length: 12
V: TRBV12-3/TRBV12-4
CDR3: CASSAGPDTQYF
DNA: TGTGCCAGCAGTGCCGGTCCAGATACGCAGTATTTT

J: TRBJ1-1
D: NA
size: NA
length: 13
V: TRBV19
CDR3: CASIPDQPHEAFF
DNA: TGTGCCAGTATTCCGGACCAGCCGCATGAAGCTTTCTTT

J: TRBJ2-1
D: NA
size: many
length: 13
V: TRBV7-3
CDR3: CASSLLQNNEQFF
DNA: TGTGCCAGCAGCTTACTACAGAACAATGAGCAGTTCTTC

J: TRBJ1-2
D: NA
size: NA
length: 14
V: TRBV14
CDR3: CASSQKTGEYGYTF
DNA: TGTGCCAGCAGCCAAAAAACCGGGGAGTATGGCTACACCTTC

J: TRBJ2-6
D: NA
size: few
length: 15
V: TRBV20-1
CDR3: CSARDRNSGANVLTF
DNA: TGCAGTGCTAGAGATCGGAACTCTGGGGCCAACGTCCTGACTTTC

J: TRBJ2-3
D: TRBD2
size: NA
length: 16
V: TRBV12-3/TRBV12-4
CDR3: CASSLEAGAGTDTQYF
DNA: TGTGCCAGCAGTTTAGAAGCGGGAGCTGGCACAGATACGCAGTATTTT

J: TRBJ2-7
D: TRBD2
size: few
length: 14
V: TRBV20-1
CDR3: CSARSGLPSYEQYF
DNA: TGCAGTGCTAGATCGGGACTACCGTCCTACGAGCAGTACTTC

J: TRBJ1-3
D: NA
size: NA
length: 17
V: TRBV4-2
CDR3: CASSQDRLSVSGNTIYF
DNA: TGTGCCAGCAGCCAAGATAGGTTGAGCGTCTCTGGAAACACCATATATTTT

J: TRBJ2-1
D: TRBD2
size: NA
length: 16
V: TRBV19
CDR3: CASSIGRTSGSNEQFF
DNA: TGTGCCAGTAGTATAGGACGGACTAGCGGGAGCAATGAGCAGTTCTTC

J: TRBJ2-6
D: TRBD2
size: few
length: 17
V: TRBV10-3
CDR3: CAIKDGGGASGANVLTF
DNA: TGTGCCATCAAAGACGGCGGGGGGGCCTCTGGGGCCAACGTCCTGACTTTC

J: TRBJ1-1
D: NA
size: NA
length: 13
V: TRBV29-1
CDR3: CSVDRGTNTEAFF
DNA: TGCAGCGTTGATCGCGGAACGAACACTGAAGCTTTCTTT